This passage covers 18 T cell receptor beta chains from one sample sequenced in a study of shared clonotypes between healthy human individuals. Clones were sequenced by immunoSEQ multiplex PCR, and TCRdb holds only the in-frame ones, with some missing. The sample records about 2.4 million clones, 93% being singletons. What was sequenced was naive CD4+ T cells from PBMCs. Subset given: CD45RA+ positively selected. The receptors originated from a man aged 18-30 years in good health. Some clones in this sample may be carry-over from other donors' samples.

The chain combines TRBV28 with TRBJ2-3, with TRBD1 as a possible D gene (6 bases). Trimming stripped 4 bases from V and 2 bases from J, with 16 bases between. The germline V gene encodes CDR1 MDHEN and CDR2 SYDVKM. This CDR3 comprises 16 residues. CDR3 coding DNA: TGTGCCAGCAGTTCCCAACAGGGATCGCTCACAGATACGCAGTATTTT. This codes for CASSSQQGSLTDTQYF. The complete variable domain, with remaining parts taken from reference TRBV28 and TRBJ2-3, reads DVKVTQSSRYLVKRTGEKVFLECVQDMDHENMFWYRQDPGLGLRLIYFSYDVKMKEKGDIPEGYSVSREKKERFSLILESASTNQTSMYLCASSSQQGSLTDTQYFGPGTRLTVL.

The rearrangement links TRBV7-2 to TRBJ2-7, with no clear D. Germline CDR1 reads SGHTA; CDR2 reads FQGNSA. The CDR3 has 13 amino acids. Trimming took off 1 base at V and 5 bases at J, with 9 bases between the two ends. The CDR3 reads CASSLVNLNEQYF. CDR3 bases: TGTGCCAGCAGCTTAGTTAACCTGAACGAGCAGTACTTC.

The V gene is TRBV29-1, the J gene TRBJ1-2, with 9 bases identical to TRBD1. Trimming removed 7 bases from V and 5 bases from J; junction bases left unmatched: 8. This CDR3 is 13 amino acids long. CDR1 is SQVTM and CDR2 is ANQGSEA in the germline V gene. The CDR3 region has the DNA TGCAGCGGTGGGACAGGGAATTTGTATGGCTACACCTTC. Encoded protein: CSGGTGNLYGYTF.

V is TRBV28 and J is TRBJ2-7; 14 bases are a match to TRBD2. The CDR3 is made up of 16 amino acids. The J segment lost 7 bases and the V segment lost 3 bases, leaving 8 bases of the junction unmatched. Germline loops: CDR1 MDHEN, CDR2 SYDVKM. The CDR3 coding sequence is TGTGCCAGCAGTTTTCTGGGACTAGCGGGAGTGGGAGAGCAGTACTTC. Amino acid sequence: CASSFLGLAGVGEQYF.

This rearrangement joins TRBV27 to TRBJ1-5; D remains unclear. The germline V gene has CDR1 MNHEY and CDR2 SMNVEV (reference sequence). The CDR3 loop spans 16 amino acids. V was cut by 4 bases and J by 3 bases, with 16 bases left in between. CDR3 sequence (DNA): TGTGCCAGCAGTTCAGCCGGGTCCCCTCACAATCAGCCCCAGCATTTT. Its translation is CASSSAGSPHNQPQHF.

V and J are TRBV15 and TRBJ1-4; weak D call: TRBD1 (5 bases). Germline values: CDR1 LNHNV, CDR2 YYDKDF (reference sequence). Trimming left V 4 bases short and J 8 bases short, with 17 bases between. This CDR3 spans 15 amino acids. CDR3 in amino acids: CATSTRSGRREKLFF. The CDR3 coding sequence is TGTGCCACCAGCACCCGATCAGGGAGGCGCGAAAAACTGTTTTTT.

V usage is TRBV6-1 and J usage is TRBJ2-7; D is ambiguous. The CDR3 spans 14 residues. The germline V and J ends were trimmed by 3 bases and 2 bases, with 11 bases remaining between them. Germline values: CDR1 MNHNS, CDR2 SASEGT. CDR3 amino acids: CASSDPLIPYEQYF. For the CDR3, the DNA is TGTGCCAGCAGTGATCCGCTCATACCCTACGAGCAGTACTTC.

The chain couples TRBV5-4 to TRBJ2-3, with D unclear. The CDR3 runs 13 residues. V lost 2 bases and J lost 4, with 8 bases in between. Germline CDR1 is SGHNT and CDR2 is YYREEE (reference sequence). The CDR3, as DNA: TGTGCCAGCAGCTTCTCACCTCCAGATACGCAGTATTTT. Its translation: CASSFSPPDTQYF.

The chain is built from TRBV6-5 and TRBJ2-3; D remains ambiguous. Trimming cost V 2 bases and J 0 bases, with 6 bases left between them. CDR1 MNHEY and CDR2 SVGAGI come from the germline V gene. This CDR3 comprises 14 residues. The CDR3 nucleotides are TGTGCCAGCAGTTACACCCCTAGCACAGATACGCAGTATTTT. It is translated as CASSYTPSTDTQYF.

This sequence joins TRBV5-1 and TRBJ2-3; D is unresolved. Trimming left V 5 bases short and J 0 bases short, with 10 bases between. This CDR3 is 14 amino acids long. Germline V gives CDR1 SGHRS, CDR2 YFSETQ. The CDR3 DNA is TGCGCCAGCAGATCACAAACTAGCACAGATACGCAGTATTTT. This encodes CASRSQTSTDTQYF.

The chain uses TRBV6-6 and TRBJ1-3; 10 bases map to TRBD1. V was clipped by 6 bases and J by 4 bases; unmatched bases: 9. The CDR3 is 16 residues long. CDR1 is MNHNY, CDR2 SVGAGI, per germline (reference sequence). The CDR3 DNA reads as TGTGCCAGCAGCCAACCCGGGACAGGGGCGGGAAACACCATATATTTT. As protein: CASSQPGTGAGNTIYF.

A remark on this clone: The sample has other DNA sequences that encode this CDR3 too. CDR3 sequence: CASSWGLAGADTQYF. In nucleotides, the CDR3 is TGCGCCAGCAGCTGGGGGCTAGCGGGAGCAGATACGCAGTATTTT. V and J are TRBV5-1 and TRBJ2-3; TRBD2 matches 10 bases. The CDR3 has 15 amino acids. Germline V CDR1 and CDR2: SGHRS, YFSETQ. With 3 bases clipped from V and 4 bases from J, the junction kept 5 bases outside the gene matches.

Note on this clone: This same CDR3 is encoded by further DNA sequences in the sample. This chain uses TRBV6-6 with TRBJ2-1, with no clear D. Germline V gene sequence: CDR1 MNHNY, CDR2 SVGAGI (reference sequence). The V end was cut by 0 bases, the J end by 4 bases, with 4 bases between. This CDR3 is 13 amino acids long. The CDR3 loop is CASSYSGYNEQFF. CDR3 nucleotides: TGTGCCAGCAGTTACTCCGGGTACAATGAGCAGTTCTTC.

This clone occurred once. The rearrangement uses TRBV10-1 and TRBJ2-7, with TRBD1 identical over 9 bases. The CDR3 has 14 residues. V lost 3 bases, J lost 5 bases, and 5 bases stayed unmatched. The germline CDR1 and CDR2 sequences are WNHNN and SYGVQD (reference sequence). The CDR3 spells CASSENRGLNEQYF. The CDR3 DNA reads TGCGCCAGCAGTGAAAACAGGGGGCTCAACGAGCAGTACTTC.

The CDR3 DNA reads TGTGCCAGCAGCCAACAAGCGGTCCGCGGGACTGAGCAGTTCTTC. This codes for CASSQQAVRGTEQFF. V usage is TRBV14 and J usage is TRBJ2-1, with D maybe TRBD2 (6 bases). CDR3 length: 15 residues. Per germline, CDR1 SGHDN and CDR2 FVKESK. The V end lost 2 bases, the J end lost 9 bases, and 17 bases lay between the germline ends.

This chain connects TRBV27 to TRBJ2-1; 10 bases map to TRBD2. Germline trimming cut 6 bases from V and 12 bases from J; bases unmatched to any gene: 8. The length of the CDR3 is 13 residues. Germline CDR1 reads MNHEY; CDR2 reads SMNVEV (reference sequence). The CDR3 loop reads CASSNSGRDRQFF. CDR3 nucleotide sequence: TGTGCCAGCAGCAACAGCGGGAGGGACCGGCAGTTCTTC.

V is TRBV11-2 and J is TRBJ1-5; perhaps TRBD1 as D (6 bases). This CDR3 region has 14 residues. The V end was cut by 5 bases, the J end by 3 bases, with 11 bases between. The germline gives CDR1 SGHAT, CDR2 FQNNGV. DNA of the CDR3: TGTGCCAGCAGCGCACAGGGAATCAATCAGCCCCAGCATTTT. This gives the protein CASSAQGINQPQHF.

This chain connects TRBV15 to TRBJ2-7; unclear D gene. CDR1 and CDR2 (germline): LNHNV, YYDKDF (reference sequence). The germline V and J ends were trimmed by 0 bases and 0 bases, with 12 bases remaining between them. The CDR3 length is 16 residues. CDR3 DNA: TGTGCCACCAGCAGAGATCATGGTCTGGGCTCCTACGAGCAGTACTTC. This codes for CATSRDHGLGSYEQYF.